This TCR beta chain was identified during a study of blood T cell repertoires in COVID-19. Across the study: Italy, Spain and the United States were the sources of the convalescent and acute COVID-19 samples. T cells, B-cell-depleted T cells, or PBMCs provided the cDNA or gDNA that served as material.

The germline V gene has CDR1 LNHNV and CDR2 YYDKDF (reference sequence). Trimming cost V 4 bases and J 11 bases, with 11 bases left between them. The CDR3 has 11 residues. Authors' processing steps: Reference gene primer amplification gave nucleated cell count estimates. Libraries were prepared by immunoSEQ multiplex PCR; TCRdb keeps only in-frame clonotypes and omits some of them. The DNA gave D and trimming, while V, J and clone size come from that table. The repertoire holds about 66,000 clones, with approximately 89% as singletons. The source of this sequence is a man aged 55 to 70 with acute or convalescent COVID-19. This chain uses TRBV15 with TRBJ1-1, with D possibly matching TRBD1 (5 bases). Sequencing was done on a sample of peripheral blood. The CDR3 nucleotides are TGTGCCACCAGCACGGACATGGAGGCTTTCTTT. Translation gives CATSTDMEAFF.